This T cell receptor (beta chain) was identified in a study of cytomegalovirus exposure and HLA in healthy donors. The wider study: Falling in the Caucasian-associated ancestry cluster were 80% to 85% of around 370 genotyped donors. Study-wide points: In a later analysis, V- and J-gene trimming of beta chains associated with a DCLRE1C missense variant, replicated independently.

Healthy bone marrow donors made up the donors. A remark on this clone: Its antigen is unknown.

The CDR3 loop spans 15 amino acids. With 0 bases removed from V and 1 base from J, the gap between germline ends came to 10 bases. The germline gives CDR1 SGDLS, CDR2 YYNGEE. This PCR relied on a set of 60 Vbeta primers and 13 Jbeta primers. The repertoire was sequenced with immunoSEQ multiplex PCR; TCRdb's copy has only in-frame clones and lacks some. The sample shows some 150,000 clones, over 70% of them seen only once. The clonotype originates from a woman aged 40 to 50 in good health and CMV-seropositive. The chain couples TRBV9 to TRBJ2-5; no reliable D call. Material: PBMCs. CDR3 DNA sequence: TGTGCCAGCAGCGTAGACAACAGCATCCAAGAGACCCAGTACTTC. It is translated as CASSVDNSIQETQYF.